This TCR beta chain was observed in a study of cytomegalovirus exposure and HLA in healthy donors. The donors comprised healthy bone marrow donors. The PCR had 60 Vbeta and 13 Jbeta primers. Libraries were prepared by immunoSEQ multiplex PCR; TCRdb keeps only in-frame clonotypes and omits some of them. The repertoire has 110,000 or so clones, 74% of them found once; the top ten carry just over 2%. Germline V CDR1 and CDR2: MNHNS, SASEGT. This CDR3 is built from 17 residues. Germline trimming cut 4 bases from V and 3 bases from J; bases unmatched to any gene: 7. The source material was PBMCs. The rearrangement links TRBV6-1 to TRBJ2-5, with 14 bases matching TRBD2. The receptor comes from a human donor in good health. CDR3 DNA sequence: TGTGCCAGCAGTGGGCCGGGACTAGCGGGAGAAAAAGAGACCCAGTACTTC. It codes for CASSGPGLAGEKETQYF.